This paragraph covers one T cell receptor beta chain sequence. Peripheral blood came from all dose cohorts at three timepoints. CDR3 length: 14 amino acids. CDR1 and CDR2 from the germline V gene are GTSNPN and SVGIG (reference sequence). V was trimmed by 4 bases and J by 0 bases, leaving 10 bases between them. The source of the sample is a study of OX40 agonist ivuxolimab in advanced cancers. Overall study context: Participants averaged approximately 60 years of age (range about 23 to 80) and were 82.7% male. Three patients responded partially, comprising one with hepatocellular carcinoma and two with cutaneous melanoma.

The assay was immunoSEQ multiplex PCR, and TCRdb's table has in-frame clones only and misses some. The sample has about 61,000 clones; around 92% are singletons. This TCR came from an adult with an advanced solid tumor such as melanoma, head and neck, liver or kidney cancer. The J gene is TRBJ2-1, the V gene TRBV30; no clear D gene. The input for sequencing was CD4+ or CD8+ T cells sorted from blood, taken in a trial of the OX40 agonist ivuxolimab. CDR3 region: CAWKGADSYNEQFF. CDR3 bases: TGTGCCTGGAAAGGAGCAGACTCCTACAATGAGCAGTTCTTC.